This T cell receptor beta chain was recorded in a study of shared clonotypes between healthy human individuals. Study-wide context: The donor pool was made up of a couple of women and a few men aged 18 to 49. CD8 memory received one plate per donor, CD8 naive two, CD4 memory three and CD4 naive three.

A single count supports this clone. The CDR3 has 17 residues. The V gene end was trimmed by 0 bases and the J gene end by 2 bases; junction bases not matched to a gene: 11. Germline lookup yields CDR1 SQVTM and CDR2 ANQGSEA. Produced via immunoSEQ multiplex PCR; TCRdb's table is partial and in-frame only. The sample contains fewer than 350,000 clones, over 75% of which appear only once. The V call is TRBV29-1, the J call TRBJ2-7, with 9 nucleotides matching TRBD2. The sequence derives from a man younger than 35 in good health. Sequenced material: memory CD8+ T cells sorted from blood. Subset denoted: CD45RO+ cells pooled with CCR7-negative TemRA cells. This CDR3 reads CSVEDSPSSGEPYEQYF. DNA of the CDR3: TGCAGCGTTGAAGATTCCCCATCTAGCGGGGAGCCCTACGAGCAGTACTTC.